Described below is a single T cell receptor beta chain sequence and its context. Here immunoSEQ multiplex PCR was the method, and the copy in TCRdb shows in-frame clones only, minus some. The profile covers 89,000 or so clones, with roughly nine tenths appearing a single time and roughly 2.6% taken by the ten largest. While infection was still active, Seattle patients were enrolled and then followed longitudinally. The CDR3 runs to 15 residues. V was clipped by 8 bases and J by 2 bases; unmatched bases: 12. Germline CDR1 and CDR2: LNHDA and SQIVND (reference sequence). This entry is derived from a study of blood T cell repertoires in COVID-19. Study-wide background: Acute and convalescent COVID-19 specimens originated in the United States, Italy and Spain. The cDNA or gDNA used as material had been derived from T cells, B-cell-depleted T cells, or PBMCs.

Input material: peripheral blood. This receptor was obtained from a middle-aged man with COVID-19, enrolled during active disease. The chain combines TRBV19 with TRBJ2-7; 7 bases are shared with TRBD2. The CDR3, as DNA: TGTGCCAGTCGACCATCGGGCCTAGCGGCCTACGAGCAGTACTTC. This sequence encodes CASRPSGLAAYEQYF.